The rows below give T cell receptor beta chains drawn from one sample of a study of CD4 T cells in relation to SARS-CoV-2 and coronaviruses. Their antigens remain unidentified. TCRdb's table, derived via immunoSEQ multiplex PCR, lists solely in-frame clones and lacks some. The table has 35,000 or so clones, about four fifths seen once. Sequenced input: naive CD4+ T cells from PBMCs, cultured in vitro. These receptors were taken from an adult with COVID-19. CDR3s include the opening cysteine and the closing phenylalanine or tryptophan. A D gene is named only where the DNA matches it firmly. Not every row has a clone size; where given, it reads once, few, many or a size class.

V gene	J gene	D gene	clone size	CDR3 DNA	CDR3 protein
TRBV28	TRBJ2-7	TRBD2	.	TGTGCCAGCAGCTCGATAGCGGGAGCCCCGGCGACCTGGCAGTACTTC	CASSSIAGAPATWQYF
TRBV4-2	TRBJ2-7	TRBD2	.	TGTGCCAGCAGCCAAGGACTAGCGGGCTCCTACGAGCAGTACTTC	CASSQGLAGSYEQYF
TRBV15	TRBJ2-5	.	.	TGTGCCACCAGCAGAGATTTTCTGGAGACCCAGTACTTC	CATSRDFLETQYF
TRBV18	TRBJ1-2	.	.	TGTGCCAGCTCCGGTGTGGAGGGGCGGTATGGCTACACCTTC	CASSGVEGRYGYTF
TRBV19	TRBJ1-5	.	.	TGTGCCAGTAAGCGGTCGGGCAATCAGCCCCAGCATTTT	CASKRSGNQPQHF
TRBV6-5	TRBJ2-5	TRBD2	.	TGTGCCAGCAGTCGAAGCGGGAGGACCTACTTC	CASSRSGRTYF
TRBV18	TRBJ1-2	.	.	TGTGCCAGCTCACCCCAGGGCCTTGATGGCTACACCTTC	CASSPQGLDGYTF
TRBV3-1/TRBV3-2	TRBJ2-1	.	.	TGTGCCAGCAGCCAAGTACCCGGGACTGGGGGGAGTCTCTACAATGAGCAGTTCTTC	CASSQVPGTGGSLYNEQFF
TRBV28	TRBJ1-1	.	.	TGTGCCATCCGGGAAAACACTGAAGCTTTCTTT	CAIRENTEAFF
TRBV7-6	TRBJ2-7	.	.	.	CASSFSTSARYEQYF
TRBV28	TRBJ2-6	.	once	TGTGCCAGCGGAGTCTCCTCTGGGGCCAACGTCCTGACTTTC	CASGVSSGANVLTF
TRBV4-3	TRBJ2-3	TRBD2	few	TGCGCCAGCACCGACGGGACTAGCATGATCACAGATACGCAGTATTTT	CASTDGTSMITDTQYF
TRBV7-2	TRBJ2-5	.	.	TGTGCCAGCATATGGACAACTGCCCGGGAGACCCAGTACTTC	CASIWTTARETQYF
TRBV7-7	TRBJ2-5	TRBD2	.	TGTGCTAGCAGCCCTAGCGGGAGAAAGACCCAGTACTTC	CASSPSGRKTQYF
TRBV18	TRBJ2-3	.	.	TGTGCCAGCTCAATGACAGGTCGAACTACTAGCACAGATACGCAGTATTTT	CASSMTGRTTSTDTQYF
TRBV19	TRBJ1-1	.	few	TGTGCCAGTAGTACTAGGGGAACTGAAGCTTTCTTT	CASSTRGTEAFF
TRBV11-3	TRBJ2-1	TRBD1	.	TGTGCCAGCAGCTCGGGACAGGGGCAGGCTAGCGGGTTCTACAATGAGCAGTTCTTC	CASSSGQGQASGFYNEQFF
TRBV3-1/TRBV3-2	TRBJ2-7	TRBD2	.	TGTGCCAGCAGCCAAGATCGCTGGGAGGGGCCGTACGAGCAGTACTTC	CASSQDRWEGPYEQYF
TRBV7-2	TRBJ2-7	TRBD2	.	TGTGCCAGCAGCTCTACTAGCGGGAGGCAACACGAGCAGTACTTC	CASSSTSGRQHEQYF
TRBV7-2	TRBJ2-1	.	few	TGTGCCAGCAGCCCCCAACAGCTCAATGAGCAGTTCTTC	CASSPQQLNEQFF
TRBV3-1/TRBV3-2	TRBJ2-3	TRBD1	.	TGTGCCAGCAGCCGAAACAGGGGGGCAGATACGCAGTATTTT	CASSRNRGADTQYF
TRBV5-4	TRBJ2-3	TRBD2	.	TGTGCCAGCAGCTGGACTAGCGGGAGTTTGACAGATACGCAGTATTTT	CASSWTSGSLTDTQYF
TRBV28	TRBJ2-1	TRBD2	once	TGTGCCAGCAGTTCCTATAGCGGGAGAAGCTACAATGAGCAGTTCTTC	CASSSYSGRSYNEQFF
TRBV19	TRBJ2-1	TRBD2	once	TGTGCCAGTAGTATAGGCACTAGCGGGACCCATGAGCAGTTCTTC	CASSIGTSGTHEQFF
TRBV7-9	TRBJ2-2	TRBD1	.	TGTGCCAGCAGCTCCGGACAGGGGGCGATCGGGGAGCTGTTTTTT	CASSSGQGAIGELFF
TRBV30	TRBJ2-3	.	.	TGTGCCTGGAGTAAAGGGCTCAGTTCAGATACGCAGTATTTT	CAWSKGLSSDTQYF
TRBV10-3	TRBJ1-6	.	.	TGTGCCATCTCGAGAGTCCTGTCCGGTGACTCACCCCTCCACTTT	CAISRVLSGDSPLHF
TRBV5-6	TRBJ2-1	TRBD2	once	TGTGCCAGCAGCCCTCGTGGAGCGGGGGTTCGCGAGCAGTTCTTC	CASSPRGAGVREQFF
TRBV24-1	TRBJ1-1	TRBD1	.	TGTGCCACCTCCGGGGGACAGTCGGGCATGAACACTGAAGCTTTCTTT	CATSGGQSGMNTEAFF
TRBV28	TRBJ1-5	.	.	TGTGCCAGCAGTTTAACCCAAATCAGGAACAATCAGCCCCAGCATTTT	CASSLTQIRNNQPQHF
TRBV7-2	TRBJ2-6	.	.	TGTGCCAGCAGCTTAGATCCTGGGGCCAACGTCCTGACTTTC	CASSLDPGANVLTF
TRBV6-5	TRBJ2-3	TRBD1	.	TGTGCCAGCACCGGACAGGGGATCACAGATACGCAGTATTTT	CASTGQGITDTQYF
TRBV2	TRBJ1-2	.	few	TGTGCCAGCAGGGGGGCCTCGTGGGCCGACTATGGCTACACCTTC	CASRGASWADYGYTF
TRBV5-5	TRBJ1-1	.	.	TGTGCCAGCAGGTCAGGTCACACTGAAGCTTTCTTT	CASRSGHTEAFF
TRBV5-5	TRBJ1-2	TRBD1	.	TGTGCCAGCAGCTTACGGGACAGGGACTATGGCTACACCTTC	CASSLRDRDYGYTF
TRBV27	TRBJ2-7	.	few	TGTGCCAGCAGTTGGGGCGATACCTACGAGCAGTACTTC	CASSWGDTYEQYF
TRBV9	TRBJ2-4	TRBD2	.	TGTGCCAGCAGCGTGGGGGGGGAATTGTGGAACATTCAGTACTTC	CASSVGGELWNIQYF
TRBV7-3	TRBJ2-2	TRBD2	.	TGTGCCAGCAGCTTACTCGCGGGAGCTGGCGGGGAGCTGTTTTTT	CASSLLAGAGGELFF
TRBV30	TRBJ1-1	.	.	TGTGCCTGGAGTACGGGTAGGTCTGAAGCTTTCTTT	CAWSTGRSEAFF
TRBV6-5	TRBJ1-1	.	.	TGTGCCAGCAGTTATCAGGTCAACACTGAAGCTTTCTTT	CASSYQVNTEAFF
TRBV9	TRBJ1-2	.	.	TGTGCCAGCAGCGTAGTATGGAGACTAGCAAGGGACTACACCTTC	CASSVVWRLARDYTF
TRBV2	TRBJ1-4	.	.	TGTGCCAGCAGATCCAGCGAAATAATCGGTGAAAAACTGTTTTTT	CASRSSEIIGEKLFF
TRBV5-4	TRBJ2-7	.	.	TGTGCCAGCAGCTTGTCTATGTCCCTCGAGCAGTACTTC	CASSLSMSLEQYF
TRBV4-1	TRBJ2-7	.	.	TGCGCCAGCACCCAGGGGCTAGCGGCCTACGAGCAGTACTTC	CASTQGLAAYEQYF